This T cell receptor beta chain was sequenced during a study of Ad26.COV2.S vaccination and SARS-CoV-2 variants. Study information: As a participant in COV1001, the donor was in the Ad26.COV2.S trial arm. The authors gave Ad26.COV2.S intramuscularly, either once or twice 56 days apart.

This clone was counted a single time. Treatment noted: approximately 18 received Ad26.COV2.S at low or high dose, single or two shots; a few received placebo; per-sample allocation not given. Vaccine and placebo recipients were sampled on day 63 after the first injection. An adult aged 18-55 years in Boston served as the donor. The administered vaccine (an Ad26 vector) expressed Wuhan-strain SARS-CoV-2 spike. Clones were sequenced by immunoSEQ multiplex PCR, and TCRdb holds only the in-frame ones, with some missing. This sample has about 390,000 clones, with around 93% found just once. This CDR3 region has 12 residues. CDR1 and CDR2 from the germline V gene are MNHEY and SMNVEV (reference sequence). The junction had 11 bases not matched to a gene; V was cut back by 6 bases and J by 12 bases.

This chain links TRBV27 with TRBJ2-7; 7 bases are a match to TRBD2. This material consisted of peripheral blood, taken in a trial of Ad26.COV2.S vaccine versus placebo. This clonotype was obtained from a person aged 18-60 years who received the Ad26.COV2.S COVID-19 vaccine or a placebo. CDR3 amino acids: CASRNSLGGWYF. The CDR3 DNA sequence: TGTGCCAGCAGAAACTCGCTGGGAGGGTGGTACTTC.